This TCR beta chain was recorded in a study of shared clonotypes between healthy human individuals. Study-level results: Clonotype sharing among the donors was expected to vary with sequencing depth.

The V end was cut by 2 bases, the J end by 1 base, with 8 bases between. The CDR3 has 14 amino acids. Looked up from germline, CDR1 is SGHVS and CDR2 is FQNEAQ. A CD45RA+ naive subset and a CD45RA-negative memory subset were split from CD4+ cells. Points on this clone: Its matching antigen is unknown.

Clones were read by immunoSEQ multiplex PCR, and TCRdb kept only the in-frame ones, dropping some. The sample has approximately 2.1 million clones; 90% to 95% are singletons. This sequence originates from a man between 18 and 29 years old in good health. Some clones in this sample may be carry-over from other donors' samples. Source material: naive CD4+ T cells from PBMCs. Subset defined: CD45RA+ positively selected. The rearrangement joins TRBV7-8 to TRBJ1-2; D gene uncertain. The CDR3 loop reads CASSLSGFNYGYTF. In DNA form, the CDR3 reads TGTGCCAGCAGCTTATCGGGCTTTAACTATGGCTACACCTTC.